Sequencing of this TCR delta chain was carried out in a study of delta chains in infants with herpesvirus infections (dated by TCRdb to 2023 to 2025). With regard to the full study: The study prospectively followed a Ugandan infant birth cohort from birth to characterize gammadelta T cell responses to primary cytomegalovirus (CMV) infection. In infants who were infected with CMV after birth, the study searched for a public fetal Vdelta1/Vgamma8 gammadelta TCR clonotype. Belgian fetal and cord blood gammadelta TCR data that had been published previously were included solely for comparison and were not produced in this cohort. Infant blood samples were grouped into approximate age categories of 1.5, 4, 8 and 12 months. gammadelta TCRs were sequenced from PBMC of some 19 CMV-infected infants (one congenitally infected) and under ten CMV-uninfected infants with enough sample available. What the study reported, not specific to this receptor: Public-clonotype frequency among Vdelta1 cells appeared to be inversely correlated with age at infection and was observed to decay rapidly, seemingly without persisting beyond about 8 weeks. Detection of the public clonotype was limited to the first time point after infection, and the public clonotype was not found in uninfected infants or in infants infected after 120 days. Presence of the public clonotype at levels below the detection limit might still occur in CMV-uninfected infants. Limitations noted by the authors included a small sample size and a lack of race- or environment-matched controls, because nearly all Ugandans acquire CMV before adulthood. Of approximately 20 CMV-infected infants, several carried the public Vdelta1 clonotype: the congenitally infected infant plus three who were infected postnatally before 120 days of age.

The germline V gene gives CDR1 as TSWWSYY and CDR2 as QGS. Ends trimmed: V by 2 bases, J by 0 bases; bases unmatched to a gene: 9. The CDR3, cysteine through phenylalanine, is 17 amino acids long. The sequence is cut down to CDR3 DNA, 51 bases in frame from base 1. Pregnant women getting prenatal care were recruited in Kampala, Uganda, and their infants were enrolled; maternal HIV status had to be documented. Families received weekly visits, and collection of infant clinical information, oral swabs and peripheral blood began at 6 weeks of age and continued every 4 months after that. Blood was collected in heparin tubes, and PBMC were isolated by Ficoll-Paque density gradient centrifugation and cryopreserved. A remark on this clone: This clone's antigen is unknown. TCRdb's entry gives the protein of a much larger clone, which mismatches this DNA's translation at residue 7, likely from a read error; the protein reported here is translated from the DNA.

The library was generated by RT-PCR. To generate TCR cDNA, RNA from PBMC was reverse transcribed using SuperScript II together with primers specific for the gamma chain and the delta chain. Purification of cDNA was performed with AMPure XP beads, after which the cDNA was amplified and indexed with Illumina adapters by means of the Nextera XT Index Kit. Sequencing of the gammadelta TCR libraries was done on an Illumina MiSeq using a V2 300-cycle kit. In the authors' own workflow: Using MiXCR v2.1.12, CDR3 sequences were assembled, and reads were mapped onto D, J and V genes obtained from GenBank. VDJtools v1.2.1 was used to perform repertoire analyses of the CDR3 clonotypes. In TCRdb, clones were called once more from the public reads by CATT, and rows of identical DNA were later combined. TCRdb assigned the V and J calls; the authors' analysis was not used. The sample yields 650 to 850 delta-chain clones; more than 45% were counted once. About 33% of the sample rests with the top ten.

The clonotype originates from a human donor who was a Ugandan infant, either HIV-exposed or HIV-unexposed (not recorded which). Source: peripheral blood, taken at time point 4 of longitudinal follow-up. The V gene is TRDV1 and the J gene is TRDJ1; 7 central nucleotides agree with TRDD3. The sequence in DNA is TGTGCTCTTGGGGAAAAGTCCTGGGGGCCGTACACCGATAAACTCATCTTT. Translated, it reads CALGEKSWGPYTDKLIF.